This TCR beta chain was sequenced in a study of CD8+ T cells in alopecia areata. This CDR3 region has 15 residues. V lost 2 bases, J lost 1 base, and 5 bases stayed unmatched. Germline-derived CDR1 and CDR2 are GTSNPN and SVGIG (reference sequence). Researchers picked out CD4+ and CD8+ T cells from PBMCs by sorting. RNA was extracted and reverse transcribed into cDNA as the sequencing template. Clones were read by immunoSEQ multiplex PCR, and TCRdb kept only the in-frame ones, dropping some. Among 90,000 to 150,000 clones listed, 55% to 80% were seen once. This clone was counted a few times. Material: CD4+ T cells sorted from blood. This chain links TRBV30 with TRBJ1-5; 7 bases are shared with TRBD1. The clonotype was recovered from a human donor in good health. CDR3 in DNA: TGTGCCTGGAGTCTGGGACAGTCGAGCAATCAGCCCCAGCATTTT. Translation: CAWSLGQSSNQPQHF.